The present entry profiles one T cell receptor (beta chain) with its context. Its antigen remains unknown. The sample originates from a study of post-analysis software for immune sequencing data. In the study overall: Progressive-relapsing, secondary progressive and relapsing-remitting multiple sclerosis were among the disease courses included.

Study conclusions and caveats: When compared against controls, multiple sclerosis patients showed significantly lower normalized Chao1 diversity. A handful of TRBV segments were significantly more frequent in patients than in controls. TRBV5-6, TRBV5-1 and TRBV20-1 were among these segments. The authors found that F measure strongly co-clustered same-batch samples.

Germline CDR1 SEHNR, CDR2 FQNEAQ (reference sequence). V lost 5 bases and J 5 bases, leaving 14 bases between the germline ends. CDR3 length: 14 amino acids. The TCR beta cDNA libraries carried unique molecular identifiers. Starting from approximately 1 to 10 million T cells, the study yielded 450,000 to 500,000 cDNA molecules. TCRdb called the PCR reads again in MiXCR, with one record for every CDR3 protein. The sample contains approximately 260,000 distinct CDR3 sequences, around 34% of which appear only once. V is TRBV7-9 and J is TRBJ2-3; D uncertain. The source material was blood. The origin of this receptor is a girl aged 5 to 17 with multiple sclerosis. CDR3 nucleotide sequence: TGTGCCAGCAGCATCCGCTCCCGTCAAGATACGCAGTATTTT. Protein sequence: CASSIRSRQDTQYF.